This T cell receptor (beta chain) was captured by sequencing in a study of T cell clonality in common variable immunodeficiency. Heparinized whole blood, 5 to 8 ml, came from each donor. In this sample, this clone turned up many times. The read terminates 3 residues ahead of where the CDR3 ends, so the germline J gene completes it. CDR3 size: 16 residues. After removal of 5 bases from V and 2 bases from J, the junction contained 10 bases not matched to a gene. Germline V lookup: CDR1 LGHNT, CDR2 FRNRAP. The assay was immunoSEQ multiplex PCR, and TCRdb's table has in-frame clones only and misses some. This sample carries 30,000 to 40,000 clones, none of them present only once.

This chain uses TRBV12-5 with TRBJ2-7; 9 bases are shared with TRBD2. This sequence was found in a person aged 18-70 years in good health. Sequenced material: peripheral blood mononuclear cells. CDR3 bases read: TGTGCTAGTGGTCCCCGGCGGGGGGGAGAGGCCTACGAG. Encoded protein: CASGPRRGGEAYE. The entire CDR3 protein is CASGPRRGGEAYEQYF.